This is a list of T cell receptor beta chains from one sample in a study of CD8 T cells in ankylosing spondylitis. Via MiXCR, TCRdb re-called the 5' RACE reads, giving one row per CDR3 protein. The repertoire consists of 500,000 or so distinct CDR3 sequences, with 5.3% occurring once and the leading ten covering around 3.5%. Sequenced material: blood, either unsorted or a sorted T cell fraction (not recorded which). These receptors all come from a male donor with ankylosing spondylitis. Each CDR3 is given with its conserved first and last residue. D genes are given only for firm matches. Rows may omit the clone size; those that give it use once, few, many or a size class.

NA TRBJ2-6 TRBV9 many CASSVEGSGANVLTF TGTGCCAGCAGCGTAGAGGGTTCTGGGGCCAACGTCCTGACTTTC
TRBD1 TRBJ1-4 TRBV6-1 many CASGHDRVEKLFF TGTGCCAGCGGACACGACAGGGTTGAAAAACTGTTTTTT
TRBD1 TRBJ1-5 TRBV10-3 many CAISEDRVGQPQHF TGTGCCATCAGTGAAGACAGGGTAGGCCAGCCCCAGCATTTT
TRBD1 TRBJ1-2 TRBV4-3 many CASSRKPGQGSSGYTF TGCGCCAGCAGCCGTAAACCGGGACAGGGAAGCTCTGGCTACACCTTC
NA TRBJ1-5 TRBV7-2 many CASSSAGGQPQHF TGTGCCAGCAGCTCCGCCGGGGGTCAGCCCCAGCATTTT
NA TRBJ2-7 TRBV27 NA CASSLSAASYEQYF TGTGCCAGCAGTTTATCGGCAGCGTCCTACGAGCAGTACTTC
TRBD1 TRBJ2-5 TRBV6-1 many CASRLAGGETQYF TGTGCCAGCCGGCTGGCAGGGGGAGAGACCCAGTACTTC
NA TRBJ1-5 TRBV27 many CASSLRRSNQPQHF TGTGCCAGCAGTTTACGTCGGAGCAATCAGCCCCAGCATTTT
NA TRBJ1-2 TRBV7-2 few CASSHTPSPGYGYTF TGTGCCAGCAGCCACACTCCAAGTCCGGGGTATGGCTACACCTTC
TRBD1 TRBJ2-5 TRBV20-1 many CSARARGYQETQYF TGCAGTGCTAGGGCCAGGGGGTACCAAGAGACCCAGTACTTC
NA TRBJ1-2 TRBV5-6 many CASSSGAGGYTF TGTGCCAGCTCATCGGGTGCTGGAGGCTACACCTTC
NA TRBJ1-4 TRBV6-1 many CASSPGPVSEKLFF TGTGCCAGCAGCCCTGGACCCGTCTCGGAAAAACTGTTTTTT
NA TRBJ2-7 TRBV5-1 many CASSLGSGAYEQYF TGCGCCAGCAGCTTGGGGTCAGGAGCCTACGAGCAGTACTTC
NA TRBJ1-3 TRBV7-9 many CASRQGLSGNTIYF TGTGCCAGCAGGCAGGGGTTGTCTGGAAACACCATATATTTT
NA TRBJ2-7 TRBV3-1 many CASSLLGRGGYEQYF TGTGCCAGCAGCCTCCTTGGCAGGGGAGGCTACGAGCAGTACTTC
NA TRBJ2-7 TRBV15 many CATSRGQFYEQYF TGTGCCACCAGCAGAGGACAGTTCTACGAGCAGTACTTC
TRBD2 TRBJ2-3 TRBV3-1 few CASSRRLAGTITDTQYF TGTGCCAGCAGCCGAAGACTAGCGGGGACTATCACAGATACGCAGTATTTT
NA TRBJ1-4 TRBV25-1 once CASSEARAGRVTNEKLFF TGTGCCAGCAGCGAAGCCCGAGCAGGGAGGGTAACTAATGAAAAACTGTTTTTT
TRBD1 TRBJ1-2 TRBV5-1 many CASSGYRDRGYTYGYTF TGCGCCAGCAGCGGGTACCGGGACAGGGGATATACCTATGGCTACACCTTC
NA TRBJ1-4 TRBV29-1 many CSSGEETNEKLFF TGCAGCTCAGGGGAGGAAACTAATGAAAAACTGTTTTTT
NA TRBJ1-5 TRBV7-8 NA CASSSGEYYSNQPQHF TGTGCCAGCAGCTCGGGGGAATACTATAGCAATCAGCCCCAGCATTTT
TRBD1 TRBJ2-3 TRBV2 many CASSAGTGADTQYF TGTGCCAGCAGTGCCGGGACAGGGGCAGATACGCAGTATTTT
NA TRBJ1-2 TRBV4-2 many CASSQDSQYYGYTF TGTGCCAGCAGCCAAGACTCGCAGTACTATGGCTACACCTTC
NA TRBJ2-5 TRBV20-1 NA CSAYRDSGQETQYF TGCAGTGCTTACCGGGACTCAGGGCAAGAGACCCAGTACTTC
TRBD1 TRBJ2-1 TRBV24-1 NA CATRRTGDNEQFF TGTGCCACCAGGAGGACAGGCGACAATGAGCAGTTCTTC
TRBD2 TRBJ2-3 TRBV3-1 NA CASSSSAGVGYTDTQYF TGTGCCAGCAGTTCATCCGCGGGGGTGGGTTACACAGATACGCAGTATTTT
NA TRBJ2-7 TRBV11-2 many CASSLHISYEQYF TGTGCCAGCAGCTTACACATTTCCTACGAGCAGTACTTC
TRBD1 TRBJ1-1 TRBV7-9 many CASSLRSTGTGGTEAFF TGTGCCAGCAGTCTACGTAGCACCGGGACAGGGGGCACTGAAGCTTTCTTT
TRBD2 TRBJ2-7 TRBV4-3 many CASSLEPTGGAYEQYF TGCGCCAGCAGCCTGGAACCGACGGGAGGGGCCTACGAGCAGTACTTC
NA TRBJ2-7 TRBV20-1 many CSARRTYEQYF TGCAGTGCTAGAAGAACCTACGAGCAGTACTTC
TRBD1 TRBJ2-7 TRBV20-1 many CSASPGTGDEQYF TGCAGTGCCTCCCCGGGGACAGGGGACGAGCAGTACTTC
NA TRBJ2-1 TRBV20-1 NA CSASAPTYNEQFF TGCAGTGCTAGCGCCCCTACATACAATGAGCAGTTCTTC
NA TRBJ2-7 TRBV5-1 many CASSSTQAGEQYF TGCGCCAGCAGCTCCACTCAAGCGGGCGAGCAGTACTTC
NA TRBJ1-2 TRBV7-2 many CASSTQEDRGYTF TGTGCCAGCAGCACTCAGGAGGACCGTGGCTACACCTTC
TRBD1 TRBJ2-3 TRBV5-1 many CASRYWTGWNTDTQYF TGCGCCAGCAGATATTGGACAGGCTGGAACACAGATACGCAGTATTTT
TRBD2 TRBJ2-1 TRBV4-3 many CASSQDKLAGGNEQFF TGCGCCAGCAGCCAGGATAAACTAGCGGGAGGGAATGAGCAGTTCTTC